Following are 6 T cell receptor beta chains from one sample sequenced in a study of human thymus T cells. Clones were sequenced by immunoSEQ multiplex PCR, and TCRdb holds only the in-frame ones, with some missing. The table lists 65,000 to 90,000 clones, around 95% of them singletons. It was from resections taken during corrective heart surgery that the thymus tissue came. The sample consisted of thymus tissue. All receptors derive from a girl under three years old with a congenital heart defect but otherwise immunologically healthy.

J is TRBJ1-4 and V is TRBV5-1, with D hard to call. This CDR3 comprises 14 residues. CDR1 SGHRS and CDR2 YFSETQ come from the germline V gene. Trimming took 1 base from V and 2 from J, leaving 6 bases between them. The CDR3 is CASSLWTTNEKLFF. The CDR3 DNA reads TGCGCCAGCAGCTTGTGGACTACTAATGAAAAACTGTTTTTT.

The chain combines TRBV27 with TRBJ2-3; a possible D gene is TRBD2 (5 bases). The CDR3 totals 15 residues. The V gene lost 10 bases and the J gene lost 3 bases, with 20 bases spanning the gap. Germline CDR1 MNHEY, CDR2 SMNVEV (reference sequence). The CDR3 sequence is CATLSQSRGTDTQYF. Written as DNA, the CDR3 is TGTGCCACCTTATCCCAAAGCCGGGGAACAGATACGCAGTATTTT.

Regarding this clone: Because the CDR3's place on the DNA is in doubt, the DNA is left out and the CDR3 is given as listed by TCRdb. The rearrangement uses TRBV19 and TRBJ2-2. From its first to its last residue, the CDR3 has 14 amino acids. Germline V CDR1 and CDR2: LNHDA, SQIVND (reference sequence). CDR3: CASSSGALSGELFF.

The chain is built from TRBV30 and TRBJ2-5, with 8 bases lining up with TRBD1. The CDR3 is made up of 16 amino acids. The junction had 20 bases not matched to a gene; V was cut back by 7 bases and J by 7 bases. Germline loops: CDR1 GTSNPN, CDR2 SVGIG (reference sequence). The CDR3 spells CASAPGQAIPTTTQYF. Here the CDR3 DNA reads TGTGCCTCAGCACCGGGACAGGCAATCCCAACTACGACCCAGTACTTC.

The chain combines TRBV28 with TRBJ2-7; D unclear. Germline-derived CDR1 and CDR2 are MDHEN and SYDVKM. V was pared by 5 bases and J by 1 base, with 18 bases between. The CDR3 is 16 residues long. The CDR3 sequence is CASSTRRSVPSYEQYF. The DNA for the CDR3 is TGTGCCAGCAGTACTCGCCGGAGCGTACCTTCCTACGAGCAGTACTTC.

V usage is TRBV5-6 and J usage is TRBJ2-1, with D possibly being TRBD1 (5 bases). Deletions cut 1 base from V and 3 bases from J, with 17 bases between. The CDR3 is made up of 17 amino acids. Germline V gene data show CDR1 as SGHDT and CDR2 as YYEEEE. CDR3 DNA sequence: TGTGCCAGCAGCTTGTCGCCGCGTGTGACAGACTACAATGAGCAGTTCTTC. It encodes CASSLSPRVTDYNEQFF.